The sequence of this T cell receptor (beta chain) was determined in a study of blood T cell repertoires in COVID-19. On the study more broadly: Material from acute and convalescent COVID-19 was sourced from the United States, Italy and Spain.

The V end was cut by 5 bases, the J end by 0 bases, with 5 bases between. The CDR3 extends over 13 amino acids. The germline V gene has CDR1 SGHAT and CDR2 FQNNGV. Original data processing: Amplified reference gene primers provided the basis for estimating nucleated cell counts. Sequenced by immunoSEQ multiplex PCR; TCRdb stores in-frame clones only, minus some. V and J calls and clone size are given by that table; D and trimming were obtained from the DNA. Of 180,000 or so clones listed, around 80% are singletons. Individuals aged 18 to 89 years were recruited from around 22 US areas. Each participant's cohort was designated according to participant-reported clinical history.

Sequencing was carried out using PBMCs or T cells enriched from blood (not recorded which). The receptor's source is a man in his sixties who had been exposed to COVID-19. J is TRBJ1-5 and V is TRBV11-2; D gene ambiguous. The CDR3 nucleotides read TGTGCCAGCAGCCCGGGTAGCAATCAGCCCCAGCATTTT. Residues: CASSPGSNQPQHF. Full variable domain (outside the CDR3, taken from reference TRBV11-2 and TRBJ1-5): EAGVAQSPRYKIIEKRQSVAFWCNPISGHATLYWYQQILGQGPKLLIQFQNNGVVDDSQLPKDRFSAERLKGVDSTLKIQPAKLEDSAVYLCASSPGSNQPQHFGDGTRLSIL.